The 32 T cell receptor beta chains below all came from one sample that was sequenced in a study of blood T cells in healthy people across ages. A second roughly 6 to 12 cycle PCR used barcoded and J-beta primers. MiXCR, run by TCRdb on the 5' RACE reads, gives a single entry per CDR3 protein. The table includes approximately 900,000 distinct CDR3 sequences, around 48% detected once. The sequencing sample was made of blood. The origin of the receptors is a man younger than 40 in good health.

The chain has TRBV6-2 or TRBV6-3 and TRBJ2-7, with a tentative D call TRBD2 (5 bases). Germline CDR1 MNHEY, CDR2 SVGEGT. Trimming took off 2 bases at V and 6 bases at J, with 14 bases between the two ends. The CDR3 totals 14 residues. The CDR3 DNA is TGTGCCAGCAGTTACGGGTCCCTCCGGGGCGAGCAGTACTTC. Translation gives CASSYGSLRGEQYF.

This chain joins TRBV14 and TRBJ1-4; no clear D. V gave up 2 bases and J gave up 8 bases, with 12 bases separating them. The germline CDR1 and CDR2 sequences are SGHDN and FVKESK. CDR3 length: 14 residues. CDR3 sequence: CASSQIGVGEKLFF. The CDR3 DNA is TGTGCCAGCAGCCAAATCGGGGTGGGAGAAAAACTGTTTTTT.

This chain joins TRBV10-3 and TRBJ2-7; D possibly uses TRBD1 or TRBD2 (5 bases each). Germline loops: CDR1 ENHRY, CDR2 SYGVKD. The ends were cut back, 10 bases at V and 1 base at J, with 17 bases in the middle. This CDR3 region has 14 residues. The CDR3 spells CATTDRDGSYEQYF. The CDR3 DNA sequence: TGTGCCACCACCGACCGGGACGGGTCCTACGAGCAGTACTTC.

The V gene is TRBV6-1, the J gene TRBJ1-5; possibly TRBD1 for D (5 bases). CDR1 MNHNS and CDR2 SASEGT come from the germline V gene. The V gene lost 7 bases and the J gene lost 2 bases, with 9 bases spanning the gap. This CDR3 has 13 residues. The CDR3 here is CASTRGGNQPQHF. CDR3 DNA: TGTGCCAGCACGAGGGGCGGCAATCAGCCCCAGCATTTT.

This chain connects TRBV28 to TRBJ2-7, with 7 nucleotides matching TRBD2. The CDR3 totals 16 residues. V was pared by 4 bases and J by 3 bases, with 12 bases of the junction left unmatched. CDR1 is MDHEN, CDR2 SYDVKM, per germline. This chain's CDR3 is CASSSSGRVHLYEQYF. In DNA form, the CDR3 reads TGTGCCAGCAGTTCCTCAGGGAGGGTTCACCTCTACGAGCAGTACTTC. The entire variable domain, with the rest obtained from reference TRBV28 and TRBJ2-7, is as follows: DVKVTQSSRYLVKRTGEKVFLECVQDMDHENMFWYRQDPGLGLRLIYFSYDVKMKEKGDIPEGYSVSREKKERFSLILESASTNQTSMYLCASSSSGRVHLYEQYFGPGTRLTVT.

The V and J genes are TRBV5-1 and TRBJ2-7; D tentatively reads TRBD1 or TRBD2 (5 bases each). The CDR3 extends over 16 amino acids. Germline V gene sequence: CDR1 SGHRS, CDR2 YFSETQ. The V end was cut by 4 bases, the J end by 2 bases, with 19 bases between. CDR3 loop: CASSRGVGGTPYEQYF. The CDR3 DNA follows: TGCGCCAGCAGCCGAGGGGTTGGAGGCACCCCCTACGAGCAGTACTTC. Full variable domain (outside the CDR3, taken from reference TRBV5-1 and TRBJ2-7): KAGVTQTPRYLIKTRGQQVTLSCSPISGHRSVSWYQQTPGQGLQFLFEYFSETQRNKGNFPGRFSGRQFSNSRSEMNVSTLELGDSALYLCASSRGVGGTPYEQYFGPGTRLTVT.

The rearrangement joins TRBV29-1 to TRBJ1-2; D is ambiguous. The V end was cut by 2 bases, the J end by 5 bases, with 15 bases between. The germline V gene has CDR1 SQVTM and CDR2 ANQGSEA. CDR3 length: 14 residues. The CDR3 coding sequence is TGCAGCGTTGAATTGGGGTTTAATGAGTATGGCTACACCTTC. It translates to CSVELGFNEYGYTF. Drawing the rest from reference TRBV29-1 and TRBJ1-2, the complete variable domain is SAVISQKPSRDICQRGTSLTIQCQVDSQVTMMFWYRQQPGQSLTLIATANQGSEATYESGFVIDKFPISRPNLTFSTLTVSNMSPEDSSIYLCSVELGFNEYGYTFGSGTRLTVV.

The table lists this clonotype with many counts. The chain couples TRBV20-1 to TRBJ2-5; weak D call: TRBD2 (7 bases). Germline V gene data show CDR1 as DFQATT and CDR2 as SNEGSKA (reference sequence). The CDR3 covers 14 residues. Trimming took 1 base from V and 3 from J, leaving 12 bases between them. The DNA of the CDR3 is TGCAGTGCTAGAGGGGGGGGCCCCAAAGAGACCCAGTACTTC. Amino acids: CSARGGGPKETQYF.

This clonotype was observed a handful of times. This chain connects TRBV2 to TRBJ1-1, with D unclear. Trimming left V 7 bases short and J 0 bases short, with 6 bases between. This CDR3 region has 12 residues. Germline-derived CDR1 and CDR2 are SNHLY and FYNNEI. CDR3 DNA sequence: TGTGCCAGCATACTCATGAACACTGAAGCTTTCTTT. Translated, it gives CASILMNTEAFF.

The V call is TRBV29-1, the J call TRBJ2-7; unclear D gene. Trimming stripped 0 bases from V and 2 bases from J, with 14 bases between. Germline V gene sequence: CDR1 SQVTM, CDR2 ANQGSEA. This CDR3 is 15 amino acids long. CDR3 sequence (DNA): TGCAGCGTTGAAGATCCTGAGTACCTCCCCTACGAGCAGTACTTC. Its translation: CSVEDPEYLPYEQYF.

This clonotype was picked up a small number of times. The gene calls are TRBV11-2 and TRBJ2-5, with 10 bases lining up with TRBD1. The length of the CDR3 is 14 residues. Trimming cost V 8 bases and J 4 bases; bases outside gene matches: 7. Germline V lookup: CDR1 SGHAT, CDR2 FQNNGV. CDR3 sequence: CASLDRGRRETQYF. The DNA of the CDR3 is TGTGCCAGCTTAGACAGGGGGCGCCGAGAGACCCAGTACTTC.

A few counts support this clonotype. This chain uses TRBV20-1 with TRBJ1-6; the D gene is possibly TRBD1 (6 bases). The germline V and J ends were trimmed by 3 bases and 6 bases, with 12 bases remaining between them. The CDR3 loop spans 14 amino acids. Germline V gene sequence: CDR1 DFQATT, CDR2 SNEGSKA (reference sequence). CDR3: CSASGGLSNSPLHF. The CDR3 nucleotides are TGCAGTGCTAGCGGGGGGCTAAGTAATTCACCCCTCCACTTT.

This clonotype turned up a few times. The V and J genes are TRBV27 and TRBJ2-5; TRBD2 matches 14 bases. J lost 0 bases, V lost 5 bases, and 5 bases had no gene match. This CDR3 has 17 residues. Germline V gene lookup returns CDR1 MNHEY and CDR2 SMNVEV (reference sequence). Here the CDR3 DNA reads TGTGCCAGCAGTCCTCCGGGACTAGCGGGAGACCAAGAGACCCAGTACTTC. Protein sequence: CASSPPGLAGDQETQYF.

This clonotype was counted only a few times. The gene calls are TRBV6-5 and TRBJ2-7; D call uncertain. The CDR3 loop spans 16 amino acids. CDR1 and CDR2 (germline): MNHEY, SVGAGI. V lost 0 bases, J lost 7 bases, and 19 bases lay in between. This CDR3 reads CASSYSGRSIGREQYF. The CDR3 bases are TGTGCCAGCAGTTACTCCGGCCGGAGTATCGGAAGAGAGCAGTACTTC.

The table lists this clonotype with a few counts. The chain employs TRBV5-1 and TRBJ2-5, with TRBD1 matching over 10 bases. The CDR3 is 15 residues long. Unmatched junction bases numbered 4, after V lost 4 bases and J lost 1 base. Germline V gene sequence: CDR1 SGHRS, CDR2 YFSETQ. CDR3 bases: TGCGCCAGCAGCCGGGACAGGGGCGCCCAAGAGACCCAGTACTTC. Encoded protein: CASSRDRGAQETQYF.

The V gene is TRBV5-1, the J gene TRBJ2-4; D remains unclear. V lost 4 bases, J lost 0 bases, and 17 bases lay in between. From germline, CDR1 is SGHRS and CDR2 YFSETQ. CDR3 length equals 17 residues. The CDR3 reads CASSLRRARLAKNIQYF. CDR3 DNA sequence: TGCGCCAGCAGCCTCAGACGGGCCCGGTTAGCCAAAAACATTCAGTACTTC.

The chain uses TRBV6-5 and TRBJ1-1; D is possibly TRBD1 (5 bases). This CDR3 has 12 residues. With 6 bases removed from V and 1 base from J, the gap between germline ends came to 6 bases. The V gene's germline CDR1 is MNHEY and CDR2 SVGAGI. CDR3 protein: CASRQANTEAFF. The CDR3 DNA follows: TGTGCCAGCAGACAGGCGAACACTGAAGCTTTCTTT.

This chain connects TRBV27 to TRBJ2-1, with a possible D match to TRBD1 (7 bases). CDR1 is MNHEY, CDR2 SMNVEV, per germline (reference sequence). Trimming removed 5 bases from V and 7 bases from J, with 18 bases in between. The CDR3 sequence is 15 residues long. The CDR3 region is CASSIYGRGRNEQFF. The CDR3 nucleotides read TGTGCCAGCAGTATTTATGGCAGGGGGAGGAATGAGCAGTTCTTC.

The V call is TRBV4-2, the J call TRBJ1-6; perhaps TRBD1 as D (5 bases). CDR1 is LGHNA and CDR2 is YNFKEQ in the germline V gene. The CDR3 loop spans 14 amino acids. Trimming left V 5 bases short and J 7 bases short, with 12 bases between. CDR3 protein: CASSTLGENSPLHF. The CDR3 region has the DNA TGTGCCAGCAGCACCTTGGGGGAGAATTCACCCCTCCACTTT.

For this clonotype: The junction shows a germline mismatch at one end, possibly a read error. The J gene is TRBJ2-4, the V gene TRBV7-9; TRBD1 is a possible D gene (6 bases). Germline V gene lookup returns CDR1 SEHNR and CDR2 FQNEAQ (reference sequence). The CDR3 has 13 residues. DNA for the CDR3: TGTGCCAGCAGCTTAGCGGGGGCCGACGAGCAGAACTTC. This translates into CASSLAGADEQNF.

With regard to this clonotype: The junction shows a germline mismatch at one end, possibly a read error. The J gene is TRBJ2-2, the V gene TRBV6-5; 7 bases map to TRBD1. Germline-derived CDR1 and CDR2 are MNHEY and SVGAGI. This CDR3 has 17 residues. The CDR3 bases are TGTGCCAGTAGTTACCAAACAGGGGCGTCGTACACCGGGGAGCTGTTTTTT. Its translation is CASSYQTGASYTGELFF.

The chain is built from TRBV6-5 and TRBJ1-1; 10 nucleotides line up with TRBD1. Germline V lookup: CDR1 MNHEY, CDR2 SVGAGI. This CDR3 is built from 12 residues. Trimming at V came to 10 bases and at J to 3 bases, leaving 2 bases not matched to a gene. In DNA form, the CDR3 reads TGTGCCACGGGACAGGGGTACACTGAAGCTTTCTTT. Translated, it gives CATGQGYTEAFF.

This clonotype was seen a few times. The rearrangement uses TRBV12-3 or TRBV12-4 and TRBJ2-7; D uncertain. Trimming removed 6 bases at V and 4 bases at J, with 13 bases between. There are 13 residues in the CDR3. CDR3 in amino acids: CASSPPSLYEQYF. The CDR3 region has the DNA TGTGCCAGCAGCCCCCCATCCCTTTACGAGCAGTACTTC.

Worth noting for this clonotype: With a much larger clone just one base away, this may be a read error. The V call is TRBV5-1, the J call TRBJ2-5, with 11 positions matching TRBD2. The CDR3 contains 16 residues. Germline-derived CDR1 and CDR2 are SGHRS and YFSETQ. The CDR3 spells CAGSLETASGRQTQYF. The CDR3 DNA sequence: TGCGCCGGCAGCTTGGAAACTGCTAGCGGGAGGCAGACCCAGTACTTC.

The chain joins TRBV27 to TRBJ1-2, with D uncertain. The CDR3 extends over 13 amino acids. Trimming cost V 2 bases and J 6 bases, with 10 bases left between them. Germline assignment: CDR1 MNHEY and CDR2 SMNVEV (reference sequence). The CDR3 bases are TGTGCCAGCAGTTTACGAGGAACCAATGGCTACACCTTC. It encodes CASSLRGTNGYTF.

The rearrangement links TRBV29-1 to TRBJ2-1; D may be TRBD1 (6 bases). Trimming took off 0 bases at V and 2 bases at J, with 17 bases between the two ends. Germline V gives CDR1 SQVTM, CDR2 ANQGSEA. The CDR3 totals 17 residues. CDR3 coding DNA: TGCAGCGTTGAAGATAGTCAGCGGCAGGGGACCTACAATGAGCAGTTCTTC. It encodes CSVEDSQRQGTYNEQFF.

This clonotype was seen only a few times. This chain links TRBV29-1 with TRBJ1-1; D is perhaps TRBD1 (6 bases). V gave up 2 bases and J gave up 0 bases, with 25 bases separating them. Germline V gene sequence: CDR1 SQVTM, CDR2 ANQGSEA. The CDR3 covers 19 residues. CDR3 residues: CSVEHQGWGPGRLNTEAFF. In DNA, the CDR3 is TGCAGCGTTGAACACCAGGGGTGGGGGCCGGGTCGACTGAACACTGAAGCTTTCTTT.

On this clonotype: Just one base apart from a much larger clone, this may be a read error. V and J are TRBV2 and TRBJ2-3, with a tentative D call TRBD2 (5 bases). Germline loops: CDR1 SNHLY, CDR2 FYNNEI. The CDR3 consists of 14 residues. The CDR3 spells CASNEAVTTDTQYF. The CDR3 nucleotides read TGTGCCAGCAATGAAGCGGTCACCACAGATACGCAGTATTTT.

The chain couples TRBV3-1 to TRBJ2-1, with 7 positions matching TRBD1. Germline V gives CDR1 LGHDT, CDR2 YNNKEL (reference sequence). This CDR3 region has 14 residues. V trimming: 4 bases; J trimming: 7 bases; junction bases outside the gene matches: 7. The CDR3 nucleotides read TGTGCCAGCAGCCGTAGGGACAGCTTGAATGAGCAGTTCTTC. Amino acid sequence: CASSRRDSLNEQFF.

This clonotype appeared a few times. The CDR3 spells CASSWGRVYSNQPQHF. Here the CDR3 DNA reads TGTGCCAGCAGTTGGGGGCGGGTGTATAGCAATCAGCCCCAGCATTTT. The chain combines TRBV6-6 with TRBJ1-5, with D maybe TRBD1 (6 bases). The CDR3 contains 16 residues. V lost 4 bases and J 0 bases, leaving 13 bases between the germline ends. The germline V gene has CDR1 MNHNY and CDR2 SVGAGI (reference sequence).

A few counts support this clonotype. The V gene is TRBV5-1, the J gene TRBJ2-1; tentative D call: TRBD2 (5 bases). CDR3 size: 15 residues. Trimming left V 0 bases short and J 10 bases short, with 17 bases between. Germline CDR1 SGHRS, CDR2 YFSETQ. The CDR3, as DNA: TGCGCCAGCAGCTTGGCTCAAACGGGTCCGGGAGAGCAGTTCTTC. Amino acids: CASSLAQTGPGEQFF.

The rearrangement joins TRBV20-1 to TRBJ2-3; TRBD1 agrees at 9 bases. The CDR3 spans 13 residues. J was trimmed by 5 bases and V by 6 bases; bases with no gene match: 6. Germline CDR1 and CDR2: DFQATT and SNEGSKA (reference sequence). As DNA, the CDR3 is TGCAGTGCCAGGGGACAGGGAAGAGATACGCAGTATTTT. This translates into CSARGQGRDTQYF.